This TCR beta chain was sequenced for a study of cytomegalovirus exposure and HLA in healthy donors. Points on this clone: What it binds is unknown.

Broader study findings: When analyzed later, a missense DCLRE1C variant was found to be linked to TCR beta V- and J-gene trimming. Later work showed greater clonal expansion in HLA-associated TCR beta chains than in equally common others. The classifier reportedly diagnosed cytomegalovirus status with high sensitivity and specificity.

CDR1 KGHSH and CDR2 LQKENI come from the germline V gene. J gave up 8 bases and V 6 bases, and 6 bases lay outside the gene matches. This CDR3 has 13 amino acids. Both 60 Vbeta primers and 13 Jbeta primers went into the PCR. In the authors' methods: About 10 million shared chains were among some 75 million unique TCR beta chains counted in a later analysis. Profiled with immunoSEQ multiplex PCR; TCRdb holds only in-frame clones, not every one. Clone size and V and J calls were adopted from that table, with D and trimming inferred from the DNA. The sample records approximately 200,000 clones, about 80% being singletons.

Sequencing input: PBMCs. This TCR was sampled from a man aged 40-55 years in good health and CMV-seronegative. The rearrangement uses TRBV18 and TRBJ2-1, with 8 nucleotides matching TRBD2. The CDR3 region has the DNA TGTGCCAGCTCCGGGGGGGCCAAGGATGAGCAGTTCTTC. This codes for CASSGGAKDEQFF.